The clone carrying this T cell receptor (beta chain) appeared a few times. The data were obtained in a study of patients and donors after allogeneic stem cell transplantation. The germline gives CDR1 SGHTA, CDR2 FQGTGA. The CDR3 is 16 residues long. V was pared by 5 bases and J by 5 bases, with 8 bases of the junction left unmatched. Each CDR3 protein is one row after TCRdb ran MiXCR on the RT-PCR reads. The sample has about 960,000 distinct CDR3 sequences, roughly 18% seen once. V gene TRBV7-3 combines with J gene TRBJ2-1, with 11 bases fitting TRBD1. This clonotype originated in a human donor who was either an allogeneic HSCT recipient or a stem cell or donor lymphocyte infusion donor (not recorded which). It is not recorded whose cells these are; they may come from a transplant donor. Sequencing was carried out using blood, either unsorted or a sorted T cell fraction (not recorded which). CDR3 amino acids: CASSPHGTGGNNEQFF. The CDR3, as DNA: TGTGCCAGCAGCCCCCACGGGACAGGGGGAAACAATGAGCAGTTCTTC.